Included here is one T cell receptor beta chain sequence, with context. The CDR3 extends over 13 amino acids. Trimming cost V 1 base and J 8 bases, with 11 bases left between them. Germline V gives CDR1 SNHLY, CDR2 FYNNEI. This entry comes from a study of blood T cell repertoires in COVID-19. This table comes from immunoSEQ multiplex PCR, and its TCRdb copy is limited to in-frame clones, with some not included. The sample carries around 53,000 clones, 65% to 85% recorded once. The TCR sequence derives from a man in his 70s with active COVID-19. Specimen: peripheral blood. This rearrangement joins TRBV2 to TRBJ1-1, with no clear D. CDR3 sequence reads: CASSEGLDSEAFF. The CDR3 coding sequence is TGTGCCAGCAGTGAAGGTCTGGACTCCGAAGCTTTCTTT.